Sequencing of this T cell receptor (beta chain) was carried out in a study of blood T cell repertoires in COVID-19. Germline loops: CDR1 LNHDA, CDR2 SQIVND (reference sequence). V dropped 8 bases and J dropped 8 bases, with 21 bases sitting between them. The CDR3 length is 14 residues. Clones were sequenced by immunoSEQ multiplex PCR, and TCRdb holds only the in-frame ones, with some missing. The sample yields more than 300,000 clones, 89% seen once. Sequencing was done on a sample of PBMCs or T cells enriched from blood (not recorded which). The receptor was isolated from a woman in her twenties or thirties who had recovered from COVID-19. V usage is TRBV19 and J usage is TRBJ1-2, with a tentative D call TRBD1 (6 bases). Here the CDR3 reads CASGRTAGRWGYTF. CDR3 coding DNA: TGTGCCAGTGGACGGACAGCGGGGAGATGGGGCTACACCTTC.